The rows below give T cell receptor beta chains drawn from one sample of a study of blood T cell repertoires in COVID-19. Method: immunoSEQ multiplex PCR; TCRdb's copy keeps in-frame clones and lacks some. The repertoire includes 150,000 to 250,000 clones, around 90% of them detected once, and 2% to 2.5% sits in the top ten. Sample: PBMCs or T cells enriched from blood (not recorded which). These receptors were collected from a woman between 25 and 40 years old who had recovered from COVID-19. Both conserved end residues are part of each CDR3. The D gene is left open where the match is weak. For some rows the clone size is stated as once, few or many, or as a class when expanded; others skip it.

D gene | J gene | V gene | clone size | CDR3 DNA | CDR3 protein
TRBD1 | TRBJ2-7 | TRBV2 | once | TGTGCCAGCAGTCAATTCGGACAGGGAAATTACGAGCAGTACTTC | CASSQFGQGNYEQYF
- | TRBJ1-1 | TRBV27 | - | TGTGCCAGCAGTTTTAGGGGCAACACTGAAGCTTTCTTT | CASSFRGNTEAFF
- | TRBJ1-2 | TRBV12-3/TRBV12-4 | - | TGTGCCAGCAGTTTAGCGCGGGCAGACGGCTACACCTTC | CASSLARADGYTF
TRBD1 | TRBJ1-6 | TRBV3-1/TRBV3-2 | - | TGTGCCAGCAGCTTGACCGGGACAGGGTATTCACCCCTCCACTTT | CASSLTGTGYSPLHF
TRBD2 | TRBJ2-7 | TRBV14 | few | TGTGCCAGCCGTCGGGGAGGGAATTCTCTCGAGCAGTACTTC | CASRRGGNSLEQYF
- | TRBJ2-6 | TRBV29-1 | - | TGCAGCGTTGATTCCGGTTCACCCTCCTCTGGGGCCAACGTCCTGACTTTC | CSVDSGSPSSGANVLTF
TRBD1 | TRBJ1-5 | TRBV12-3/TRBV12-4 | once | TGTGCCAGCAGAAAGACAGGGTTTAAGACCCAGCATTTT | CASRKTGFKTQHF
- | TRBJ1-2 | TRBV3-1/TRBV3-2 | - | TGTGCCAGCAGCCAAGGAGGGTTGTTCGAGTATGGCTACACCTTC | CASSQGGLFEYGYTF
- | TRBJ1-1 | TRBV7-6 | - | TGTGCCAGCAGAGCCGGGGGGGCCCTGAACACTGAAGCTTTCTTT | CASRAGGALNTEAFF
- | TRBJ1-2 | TRBV19 | - | TGTGCCAGTAGTAGCCGGGTCTATGGCTACACCTTC | CASSSRVYGYTF
TRBD1 | TRBJ1-4 | TRBV25-1 | - | TGTGCCAGCAGTGAGCTGACAGGGCTGAGACTGTTTTTT | CASSELTGLRLFF
TRBD1 | TRBJ2-5 | TRBV9 | - | TGTGCCAGCAGCTCCTACGCCGGGACAGCTCAAGAGACCCAGTACTTC | CASSSYAGTAQETQYF
- | TRBJ1-1 | TRBV7-3 | - | TGTGCCAGCAGCTTAGGAGTCGGGGGAGATGAAGCTTTCTTT | CASSLGVGGDEAFF
TRBD1 | TRBJ1-6 | TRBV30 | - | TGTGCCTGGAGGGGAGGGACAGGTAGCTCCTATAATTCACCCCTCCACTTT | CAWRGGTGSSYNSPLHF
- | TRBJ1-1 | TRBV12-3/TRBV12-4 | - | TGTGCCAGCAGTTTGAACAGAGAAGCTTTCTTT | CASSLNREAFF
- | TRBJ1-5 | TRBV6-2/TRBV6-3 | - | TGTGCCAGCAGTAGAGACAGTTATAGCAATCAGCCCCAGCATTTT | CASSRDSYSNQPQHF
TRBD1 | TRBJ1-5 | TRBV28 | - | TGTGCCAGCAGCCCCGGGACAGTAGGTAGCAATCAGCCCCAGCATTTT | CASSPGTVGSNQPQHF
- | TRBJ1-1 | TRBV4-3 | - | TGCGCCAGCAGCCAACGAGGACATCCTGAAGCTTTCTTT | CASSQRGHPEAFF
TRBD2 | TRBJ2-5 | TRBV4-2 | - | TGTGCCAGCTCCAGACTAGCGGGGGGCCACCAAGAGACCCAGTACTTC | CASSRLAGGHQETQYF
- | TRBJ1-6 | TRBV4-1 | - | TGCGCCAGCAGCCCTTACGTTGGGAGTTCACCCCTCCACTTT | CASSPYVGSSPLHF
- | TRBJ2-2 | TRBV12-5 | - | TGTGCTAGTGGTTTAGCGGCCGGGGAGCTGTTTTTT | CASGLAAGELFF
TRBD1 | TRBJ1-5 | TRBV24-1 | - | TGTGCCACCAGTACGGACAGGGTAGTTCAGCCCCAGCATTTT | CATSTDRVVQPQHF
TRBD1 | TRBJ2-7 | TRBV29-1 | - | TGCAGCGTGCGGTCCGGGACAGGGGGCTACGAGCAGTACTTC | CSVRSGTGGYEQYF
TRBD1 | TRBJ2-3 | TRBV7-6 | few | TGTGCCAGCAGCTTAGCCGGGACAGGGGCAGATACGCAGTATTTT | CASSLAGTGADTQYF
- | TRBJ1-1 | TRBV19 | - | TGTGCCAGTACGCTCCGGGTCAGACAGGATGGTAGGAAGGGTGAAGCTTTCTTT | CASTLRVRQDGRKGEAFF
TRBD1 | TRBJ2-5 | TRBV19 | - | TGTGCCAGTAGTCCCAGACAGGGATTCGAGACCCAGTACTTC | CASSPRQGFETQYF
- | TRBJ2-2 | TRBV18 | - | TGTGCCAGCTCACCGGGAGGTTACAGCGGGGAGCTGTTTTTT | CASSPGGYSGELFF